These 20 T cell receptor beta chains came from one sample sequenced in a study of T cell repertoires in cytomegalovirus infection. TCRdb reprocessed the reads with MiXCR, giving one entry per CDR3 protein. The table records 700,000 to 900,000 distinct CDR3 sequences, roughly 28% of them present only once. What these receptors recognize is not known. The sequences come from cultured CD8+ T cells from PBMCs, collected from culture after CMV antigen stimulation. The receptor set was obtained from a human donor in good health (CMV status not recorded). Some clones in this sample may be carry-over from other donors' samples.

The chain employs TRBV3-1 and TRBJ2-7, with TRBD1 matching 8 bases. The length of the CDR3 is 17 residues. Trimming at V came to 4 bases and at J to 3 bases, leaving 14 bases not matched to a gene. Looked up from germline, CDR1 is LGHDT and CDR2 is YNNKEL (reference sequence). This CDR3 reads CASSLLGPGQVIYEQYF. CDR3 DNA: TGTGCCAGCAGCCTTTTGGGACCGGGACAGGTAATCTACGAGCAGTACTTC.

The V and J genes are TRBV9 and TRBJ2-2; weak D call: TRBD1 (6 bases). The length of the CDR3 is 14 residues. Germline V CDR1 and CDR2: SGDLS, YYNGEE. V shed 3 bases and J shed 1 base, with 7 bases lying between them. The CDR3 region is CASSEGGNTGELFF. The CDR3 region has the DNA TGTGCCAGCAGCGAAGGGGGGAACACCGGGGAGCTGTTTTTT.

This rearrangement joins TRBV28 to TRBJ2-7, with TRBD1 matching 7 bases. CDR1 is MDHEN, CDR2 SYDVKM, per germline. The CDR3 is 14 amino acids. Unmatched junction bases numbered 11, after V lost 3 bases and J lost 9 bases. CDR3 amino acids: CASSFGTDQVWQYV. The CDR3 DNA sequence: TGTGCCAGCAGTTTCGGGACAGACCAAGTCTGGCAGTACGTC.

This sequence joins TRBV27 and TRBJ2-1; D could derive from TRBD1 or TRBD2 (5 bases each). Trimming removed 7 bases from V and 8 bases from J, with 15 bases in between. The CDR3 loop spans 13 amino acids. CDR1 and CDR2 (germline): MNHEY, SMNVEV (reference sequence). The CDR3 reads CASTGTYNDEQFF. CDR3 in DNA: TGTGCCAGCACCGGGACCTATAACGATGAGCAGTTCTTC.

This clonotype appeared a few times. The chain has TRBV12-3 or TRBV12-4 and TRBJ2-6; D is undetermined. Trimming took 2 bases from V and 2 from J, leaving 7 bases between them. The CDR3 is 15 residues long. The CDR3 DNA reads TGTGCCAGCAGTTTACCGGGTCCTGGGGCCAACGTCCTGACTTTC. It codes for CASSLPGPGANVLTF.

This sequence joins TRBV15 and TRBJ1-1; 10 nucleotides align to TRBD1. This CDR3 contains 18 residues. The V segment lost 0 bases and the J segment 1 base; nucleotides outside the gene matches: 8. Per germline, CDR1 LNHNV and CDR2 YYDKDF (reference sequence). The DNA for the CDR3 is TGTGCCACCAGCAGAGATTGGTCGACAGGGGGCCAGAACACTGAAGCTTTCTTT. Translation gives CATSRDWSTGGQNTEAFF.

In its sample, this clonotype was seen once. This chain joins TRBV7-4 and TRBJ1-4; D unresolved. The CDR3 sequence is 12 residues long. Trimming took 0 bases from V and 12 from J, leaving 8 bases between them. Germline-derived CDR1 and CDR2 are SGHVT and SQSDAQ. The CDR3 DNA is TGTGCCAGCAGCTTAGCCTCTTTGGAACTGTTTTTT. It encodes CASSLASLELFF. Full variable domain (remainder filled in from reference TRBV7-4 and TRBJ1-4): GAGVSQSPRYKVAKRGRDVALRCDSISGHVTLYWYRQTLGQGSEVLTYSQSDAQRDKSGRPSGRFSAERPERSVSTLKIQRTEQGDSAVYLCASSLASLELFFGSGTQLSVL.

This clonotype was counted ten times or more. The genes are TRBV4-1 and TRBJ2-2; 7 nucleotides line up with TRBD1. CDR1 and CDR2 from the germline V gene are MGHRA and YSYEKL. The ends lost 0 bases at V and 4 bases at J; junction bases unmatched: 8. The CDR3 consists of 17 residues. DNA for the CDR3: TGCGCCAGCAGCCAAGAGATTCGACAGGGAGTCACCGGGGAGCTGTTTTTT. Protein sequence: CASSQEIRQGVTGELFF.

J is TRBJ2-1 and V is TRBV5-3; TRBD2 aligns across 7 bases. TRBV5-3 is flagged as an ORF with uncertain function. The CDR3 extends over 13 amino acids. Germline trimming cut 8 bases from V and 8 bases from J; bases unmatched to any gene: 10. CDR3 nucleotides: TGTGCCAGCAGCCCTGGACTAGTGCATGAGCAGTTCTTC. As protein: CASSPGLVHEQFF.

In this sample, this clonotype turned up a few times. The rearrangement links TRBV5-5 to TRBJ1-1; D uncertain. Trimming took off 5 bases at V and 5 bases at J, with 13 bases between the two ends. This CDR3 is 13 amino acids long. Looked up from germline, CDR1 is SGHKS and CDR2 is YYEKEE (reference sequence). The CDR3 sequence is CASSPNWETEAFF. In DNA form, the CDR3 reads TGTGCCAGCAGTCCGAACTGGGAGACTGAAGCTTTCTTT.

This clonotype was seen a few times. The V call is TRBV7-6, the J call TRBJ1-1; a possible D gene is TRBD1 (6 bases). This CDR3 region has 14 residues. Per germline, CDR1 SGHVS and CDR2 FNYEAQ. V lost 6 bases, J lost 9 bases, and 20 bases lay in between. The CDR3 DNA follows: TGTGCCAGCAGTTCCCCTGATGGGGGCTACCAAGCTTTCTTT. This codes for CASSSPDGGYQAFF.

This rearrangement joins TRBV4-1 to TRBJ1-2; D gene ambiguous. The CDR3 sequence is 15 residues long. Germline CDR1 is MGHRA and CDR2 is YSYEKL. Trimming took off 0 bases at V and 1 base at J, with 9 bases between the two ends. The CDR3 protein is CASSQDRTVNYGYTF. The CDR3, as DNA: TGCGCCAGCAGCCAAGATCGAACAGTTAACTATGGCTACACCTTC.

The gene calls are TRBV6-2 or TRBV6-3 and TRBJ2-5, with 10 bases aligning to TRBD2. In germline, CDR1 is MNHEY, CDR2 SVGEGT. This CDR3 region has 15 residues. J was trimmed by 5 bases and V by 5 bases; bases with no gene match: 8. The CDR3 sequence: CASSAGASGGETQYF. CDR3 in DNA: TGTGCCAGCAGTGCAGGGGCTAGCGGGGGCGAGACCCAGTACTTC.

This clonotype was found a few times. The chain combines TRBV4-2 with TRBJ2-3; D might be TRBD1 (5 bases). The CDR3 totals 15 residues. Trimming stripped 4 bases from V and 3 bases from J, with 14 bases between. CDR1 is LGHNA, CDR2 YNFKEQ, per germline. The CDR3 DNA reads as TGTGCCAGCAGCCCAGGGTCCGATCGAACAGATACGCAGTATTTT. It codes for CASSPGSDRTDTQYF.

This clonotype was picked up one time. The chain couples TRBV9 to TRBJ1-2; the match to TRBD1 covers 7 bases. This CDR3 region has 12 residues. CDR1 and CDR2 from the germline V gene are SGDLS and YYNGEE. After removal of 4 bases from V and 8 bases from J, the junction contained 5 bases not matched to a gene. The CDR3 nucleotides are TGTGCCAGCAGCCACACAGGGGTCGGCTACACCTTC. It specifies CASSHTGVGYTF.

The chain is built from TRBV7-3 and TRBJ2-1; 8 nucleotides align to TRBD1. Germline V gives CDR1 SGHTA, CDR2 FQGTGA. With V trimmed by 5 bases and J by 3 bases, 9 bases remained unmatched. The CDR3 has 16 amino acids. This CDR3 reads CASSQDRDRFYNEQFF. CDR3 in DNA: TGTGCCAGCAGCCAAGACCGGGACAGGTTCTACAATGAGCAGTTCTTC.

This clonotype was counted between two and nine times. The chain uses TRBV2 and TRBJ2-3; TRBD1 aligns across 7 bases. The CDR3 is 15 amino acids. V was pared by 1 base and J by 5 bases, with 6 bases of the junction left unmatched. The germline V gene has CDR1 SNHLY and CDR2 FYNNEI. The CDR3 nucleotides are TGTGCCAGCAGTGAAGGGGACAGCTTTTTAGATACGCAGTATTTT. Translating gives CASSEGDSFLDTQYF. Based on the CDR3 plus reference TRBV2 and TRBJ2-3, the full variable domain is EPEVTQTPSHQVTQMGQEVILRCVPISNHLYFYWYRQILGQKVEFLVSFYNNEISEKSEIFDDQFSVERPDGSNFTLKIRSTKLEDSAMYFCASSEGDSFLDTQYFGPGTRLTVL.

The J gene is TRBJ2-1, the V gene TRBV7-2; TRBD2 matches 10 bases. This CDR3 spans 16 amino acids. Per germline, CDR1 SGHTA and CDR2 FQGNSA. Trimming removed 2 bases from V and 2 bases from J; junction bases left unmatched: 3. The CDR3 DNA sequence: TGTGCCAGCAGCTTAAGGACTAGCGGTCCCTACAATGAGCAGTTCTTC. Residues: CASSLRTSGPYNEQFF.

This chain connects TRBV27 to TRBJ2-7; D assignment may be TRBD1 or TRBD2 (5 bases each). Germline V gene data show CDR1 as MNHEY and CDR2 as SMNVEV (reference sequence). The CDR3 runs 14 residues. V lost 2 bases, J lost 5 bases, and 13 bases lay in between. CDR3 DNA sequence: TGTGCCAGCAGTTTAGGGGGAATAGGGGACGAGCAGTACGTC. It specifies CASSLGGIGDEQYV.

This clonotype showed up just a few times. This chain's CDR3 is CASSSPGAGDTQYF. The CDR3 DNA reads TGTGCCAGCAGTTCCCCGGGGGCGGGAGATACGCAGTATTTT. This rearrangement joins TRBV12-3 or TRBV12-4 to TRBJ2-3; D is possibly TRBD1 or TRBD2 (6 bases each). This CDR3 is 14 amino acids long. The ends were cut back, 4 bases at V and 5 bases at J, with 13 bases in the middle.